Each of the 26 T cell receptor beta chains below was sequenced from the same sample in a study of cytomegalovirus exposure and HLA in healthy donors. The repertoire was sequenced with immunoSEQ multiplex PCR; TCRdb's copy has only in-frame clones and lacks some. This sample has a few hundred thousand clones, with roughly 88% found just once. The sample consisted of PBMCs. The receptors stem from a woman aged 25 to 45 in good health and CMV-seropositive.

This chain links TRBV5-4 with TRBJ2-2; the D is unclear. V dropped 4 bases and J dropped 6 bases, with 16 bases sitting between them. This CDR3 comprises 15 residues. Germline V gene sequence: CDR1 SGHNT, CDR2 YYREEE (reference sequence). In DNA form, the CDR3 reads TGTGCCAGCAGCCAATCAATCGGTCTTGCCGGGGAGCTGTTTTTT. Translating gives CASSQSIGLAGELFF.

The CDR3, as DNA: TGTGCCAGCAGTTACTCGGACGGAGACTACGAGCAGTACTTC. Translation: CASSYSDGDYEQYF. The rearrangement links TRBV6-5 to TRBJ2-7; D not resolved. This CDR3 spans 14 amino acids. Trimming cost V 0 bases and J 3 bases, with 9 bases left between them. Germline V gene lookup returns CDR1 MNHEY and CDR2 SVGAGI.

This clone has only a few counts. The chain links TRBV30 to TRBJ1-1; tentatively, D is TRBD1 (5 bases). Germline V gene data show CDR1 as GTSNPN and CDR2 as SVGIG (reference sequence). This CDR3 region has 11 residues. The CDR3 spells CSRREGTEAFF. DNA of the CDR3: TGTTCAAGGAGGGAGGGGACTGAAGCTTTCTTT.

The chain uses TRBV5-1 and TRBJ2-4, with D perhaps assigned TRBD1 or TRBD2 (5 bases each). The V and J ends lost 2 bases and 0 bases respectively, with 9 bases between them. CDR1 and CDR2 (germline): SGHRS, YFSETQ. The CDR3 has 15 amino acids. CDR3 in amino acids: CASSFGTVAKNIQYF. CDR3 DNA: TGCGCCAGCAGCTTTGGGACGGTAGCCAAAAACATTCAGTACTTC.

The rearrangement links TRBV11-2 to TRBJ2-7; D tentatively fits TRBD1 or TRBD2 (5 bases each). Trimming stripped 5 bases from V and 3 bases from J, with 14 bases between. Germline V gene data show CDR1 as SGHAT and CDR2 as FQNNGV. The CDR3 is 14 residues long. This CDR3 is CASSLGDGYYEQYF. The DNA for the CDR3 is TGTGCCAGCAGCCTCGGGGACGGATACTACGAGCAGTACTTC.

The J gene is TRBJ2-7, the V gene TRBV4-3; TRBD1 or TRBD2 may be the D gene (6 bases each). Germline CDR1 is LGHNA and CDR2 is YSLEER. The V end lost 2 bases, the J end lost 9 bases, and 20 bases lay between the germline ends. The CDR3 loop spans 15 amino acids. CDR3 residues: CASSQRDTWRRGQYF. In DNA form, the CDR3 reads TGCGCCAGCAGCCAAAGGGACACCTGGAGGAGGGGGCAGTACTTC.

The chain carries TRBV14 and TRBJ1-3; unclear D gene. This CDR3 contains 15 residues. Trimming removed 0 bases from V and 2 bases from J, with 8 bases in between. Per the germline V gene, CDR1 is SGHDN and CDR2 is FVKESK. CDR3 sequence: CASSQDFGAGNTIYF. The CDR3 region has the DNA TGTGCCAGCAGCCAAGACTTCGGGGCTGGAAACACCATATATTTT.

In regard to this clone: An end of the junction does not agree with germline; a read error may underlie this. This chain connects TRBV6-6 to TRBJ1-1; no clear D. Germline assignment: CDR1 MNHNY and CDR2 SVGAGI (reference sequence). The length of the CDR3 is 11 residues. The CDR3 is CASSHSLEAFF. The CDR3 DNA reads TGTGCCAGCAGTCACTCACTTGAAGCTTTCTTT.

CDR3 protein: CASSLIAGGHNEQFF. Written as DNA, the CDR3 is TGTGCCAGCAGCTTGATAGCGGGAGGCCACAATGAGCAGTTCTTC. V is TRBV7-2 and J is TRBJ2-1; the match to TRBD2 covers 10 bases. The CDR3 loop spans 15 amino acids. The trim removed 3 bases at V and 5 bases at J, leaving 4 bases unmatched. In germline, CDR1 is SGHTA, CDR2 FQGNSA. The variable domain in full, with the rest retrieved from reference TRBV7-2 and TRBJ2-1, is GAGVSQSPSNKVTEKGKDVELRCDPISGHTALYWYRQSLGQGLEFLIYFQGNSAPDKSGLPSDRFSAERTGGSVSTLTIQRTQQEDSAVYLCASSLIAGGHNEQFFGPGTRLTVL.

The rearrangement uses TRBV7-8 and TRBJ1-5; 8 bases are a match to TRBD1. CDR3 length: 16 amino acids. With V trimmed by 5 bases and J by 6 bases, 12 bases remained unmatched. The germline V gene encodes CDR1 SGHVS and CDR2 FQNEAQ. CDR3 residues: CASSSGPGQGRQPQHF. The CDR3, as DNA: TGTGCCAGCAGCAGCGGACCAGGACAGGGACGTCAGCCCCAGCATTTT.

V gene TRBV28 combines with J gene TRBJ2-4; the match to TRBD1 covers 7 bases. The junction had 15 bases not matched to a gene; V was cut back by 4 bases and J by 6 bases. Germline V lookup: CDR1 MDHEN, CDR2 SYDVKM. The CDR3 loop spans 17 amino acids. CDR3 in DNA: TGTGCCAGCAGTTCCACCCAGGGGGATTCATTGTTAAACATTCAGTACTTC. It encodes CASSSTQGDSLLNIQYF.

The chain couples TRBV29-1 to TRBJ1-2; TRBD1 is a possible D gene (6 bases). Germline CDR1 is SQVTM and CDR2 is ANQGSEA. The ends were cut back, 4 bases at V and 3 bases at J, with 18 bases in the middle. The CDR3 contains 15 residues. CDR3 DNA sequence: TGCAGCGTTGCGGGCACAGGGATTGGGTACTATGGCTACACCTTC. It is translated as CSVAGTGIGYYGYTF.

The chain couples TRBV2 to TRBJ2-5; D gene uncertain. Trimming removed 3 bases from V and 5 bases from J, with 10 bases in between. Germline CDR1 is SNHLY and CDR2 is FYNNEI. CDR3 length: 13 amino acids. Written as DNA, the CDR3 is TGTGCCAGCAGTGACTCCTTAGGGGAGACCCAGTACTTC. Translating gives CASSDSLGETQYF.

This clone is classed as medium-sized. The V and J genes are TRBV6-5 and TRBJ1-5; D uncertain. This CDR3 comprises 13 residues. Germline CDR1 MNHEY, CDR2 SVGAGI. V dropped 0 bases and J dropped 6 bases, with 6 bases sitting between them. The CDR3 here is CASSYSITQPQHF. CDR3 nucleotide sequence: TGTGCCAGCAGTTACTCGATTACTCAGCCCCAGCATTTT.

The V gene is TRBV18, the J gene TRBJ2-3; 16 bases fit TRBD2. The J segment lost 1 base and the V segment lost 3 bases, leaving 7 bases of the junction unmatched. Germline V gene data show CDR1 as KGHSH and CDR2 as LQKENI. This CDR3 comprises 19 residues. CDR3 DNA: TGTGCCAGCTCACCCCCGGGACTAGCGGGAGGGCCAGGCACAGATACGCAGTATTTT. Amino acid sequence: CASSPPGLAGGPGTDTQYF. The variable domain in full, completed from reference TRBV18 and TRBJ2-3, reads NAGVMQNPRHLVRRRGQEARLRCSPMKGHSHVYWYRQLPEEGLKFMVYLQKENIIDESGMPKERFSAEFPKEGPSILRIQQVVRGDSAAYFCASSPPGLAGGPGTDTQYFGPGTRLTVL.

J is TRBJ1-5 and V is TRBV30; 7 bases line up with TRBD1. The germline CDR1 and CDR2 sequences are GTSNPN and SVGIG (reference sequence). The CDR3 spans 15 residues. V trimming: 1 base; J trimming: 4 bases; junction bases outside the gene matches: 7. The CDR3 coding sequence is TGTGCCTGGAGTGCGGGGGACAGCGGTAATCAGCCCCAGCATTTT. Protein product: CAWSAGDSGNQPQHF.

As regards this clone: The sample holds other DNA sequences that translate to the same CDR3. The chain links TRBV5-1 to TRBJ1-1; 10 nucleotides agree with TRBD1. The J segment lost 4 bases and the V segment lost 1 base, leaving 1 base of the junction unmatched. CDR3 size: 14 residues. Germline loops: CDR1 SGHRS, CDR2 YFSETQ. In DNA form, the CDR3 reads TGCGCCAGCAGCTTGAGGACAGGGGGCACTGAAGCTTTCTTT. Its translation is CASSLRTGGTEAFF.

This clone was recorded once. J is TRBJ2-1 and V is TRBV10-2; D not resolved. CDR3 length: 13 residues. The V end lost 3 bases, the J end lost 4 bases, and 7 bases lay between the germline ends. CDR1 is WSHSY, CDR2 SAAADI, per germline. CDR3: CASSERLYNEQFF. The CDR3 DNA is TGCGCCAGCAGTGAAAGACTTTACAATGAGCAGTTCTTC.

This clone occurred a few times. The chain has TRBV10-3 and TRBJ1-1; D uncertain. Trimming took 0 bases from V and 5 from J, leaving 7 bases between them. The germline V gene has CDR1 ENHRY and CDR2 SYGVKD. This CDR3 comprises 13 residues. The CDR3 loop reads CAISESTRTEAFF. CDR3 nucleotide sequence: TGTGCCATCAGTGAGTCGACACGGACTGAAGCTTTCTTT.

This clone appeared a few times. The chain has TRBV6-5 and TRBJ2-1; TRBD2 matches 10 bases. The germline CDR1 and CDR2 sequences are MNHEY and SVGAGI. This CDR3 has 15 residues. V lost 6 bases to trimming and J lost 3 bases; unmatched junction nucleotides: 5. CDR3 sequence (DNA): TGTGCCAGCAGGGGATCTAGCGGGAGCTACAATGAGCAGTTCTTC. This codes for CASRGSSGSYNEQFF.

The rearrangement uses TRBV4-1 and TRBJ1-2, with 9 bases fitting TRBD1. J was trimmed by 4 bases and V by 6 bases; bases with no gene match: 9. The CDR3 extends over 15 amino acids. Germline CDR1 is MGHRA and CDR2 is YSYEKL. The chain's CDR3 is CASRHPQGAGYGYTF. CDR3 DNA: TGCGCCAGCAGACATCCACAGGGGGCCGGCTATGGCTACACCTTC.

The genes are TRBV29-1 and TRBJ2-1; D assignment may be TRBD1 or TRBD2 (5 bases each). The CDR3 covers 14 residues. Trimming pared 6 bases from V and 7 bases from J, leaving 19 bases between. Germline V lookup: CDR1 SQVTM, CDR2 ANQGSEA. The CDR3 here is CSVHPGRLSNEQFF. The CDR3 nucleotides read TGCAGCGTCCACCCGGGGCGGTTGAGTAATGAGCAGTTCTTC.

The rearrangement links TRBV4-3 to TRBJ2-7; D remains unclear. Germline CDR1 is LGHNA and CDR2 is YSLEER. The CDR3 is 13 residues long. The germline V and J ends were trimmed by 0 bases and 4 bases, with 7 bases remaining between them. The CDR3 loop reads CASSQDIDYEQYF. CDR3 sequence (DNA): TGCGCCAGCAGCCAAGATATAGATTACGAGCAGTACTTC.

J is TRBJ1-1 and V is TRBV9; D is ambiguous. CDR1 SGDLS and CDR2 YYNGEE come from the germline V gene. This CDR3 is 15 amino acids long. Trimming took off 0 bases at V and 1 base at J, with 10 bases between the two ends. Here the CDR3 DNA reads TGTGCCAGCAGCGTAGCTTTAGGGCCGAACACTGAAGCTTTCTTT. Protein: CASSVALGPNTEAFF.

This chain connects TRBV30 to TRBJ2-7; maybe TRBD1 (5 bases). This CDR3 is 15 amino acids long. Trimming pared 4 bases from V and 4 bases from J, leaving 20 bases between. The germline V gene has CDR1 GTSNPN and CDR2 SVGIG (reference sequence). DNA of the CDR3: TGTGCCTGGAAGGTTAATGGCCAGGGTGATTACGAGCAGTACTTC. Translated, it gives CAWKVNGQGDYEQYF.

The V call is TRBV5-6, the J call TRBJ2-1, with D possibly being TRBD2 (7 bases). CDR1 is SGHDT, CDR2 YYEEEE, per germline. This CDR3 is 16 amino acids long. Trimming took 0 bases from V and 2 from J, leaving 12 bases between them. The CDR3, as DNA: TGTGCCAGCAGCTTGGGGGGAGGGGACACCTACAATGAGCAGTTCTTC. This gives the protein CASSLGGGDTYNEQFF. The whole variable domain, remainder taken from reference TRBV5-6 and TRBJ2-1, is DAGVTQSPTHLIKTRGQQVTLRCSPKSGHDTVSWYQQALGQGPQFIFQYYEEEERQRGNFPDRFSGHQFPNYSSELNVNALLLGDSALYLCASSLGGGDTYNEQFFGPGTRLTVL.